Included here is one TCR beta chain sequence, with context. These data belong to a study of blood T cell repertoires in COVID-19. About the study: Sites across the United States, Italy and Spain contributed samples from acute and convalescent COVID-19.

In the study's own analysis: Amplification from reference gene primers served as the basis for estimated nucleated cell counts. Repertoires were generated with immunoSEQ multiplex PCR, while TCRdb's copy carries only in-frame clones and drops some. V and J calls and clone size are copied from that table; D and trimming were computed from the DNA. Among some 90,000 clones listed, about 84% were seen once. The germline V gene encodes CDR1 SGHVS and CDR2 FQNEAQ. There are 16 residues in the CDR3. V was pared by 5 bases and J by 0 bases, with 5 bases of the junction left unmatched. This TCR was sampled from a human donor in a cohort sampled during active COVID-19. The gene calls are TRBV7-8 and TRBJ2-5; the match to TRBD1 covers 11 bases. The sample was peripheral blood. The CDR3 region is CASSLGTGGYQETQYF. The CDR3 coding sequence is TGTGCCAGCAGCCTAGGGACAGGGGGGTACCAAGAGACCCAGTACTTC. The complete variable domain, with remaining parts taken from reference TRBV7-8 and TRBJ2-5, reads GAGVSQSPRYKVAKRGQDVALRCDPISGHVSLFWYQQALGQGPEFLTYFQNEAQLDKSGLPSDRFFAERPEGSVSTLKIQRTQQEDSAVYLCASSLGTGGYQETQYFGPGTRLLVL.